Below, 28 T cell receptor beta chains from the same sample are listed, as sequenced in a study of blood T cell repertoires in COVID-19. Sequenced by immunoSEQ multiplex PCR; TCRdb stores in-frame clones only, minus some. The sample consists of more than 110,000 clones, approximately 84% of them appearing once. What was sequenced was peripheral blood. These TCRs come from a human donor in a cohort sampled during active COVID-19.

The chain recombines TRBV6-6 with TRBJ1-1, with 8 bases lining up with TRBD1. The length of the CDR3 is 12 residues. Germline V gene sequence: CDR1 MNHNY, CDR2 SVGAGI (reference sequence). V lost 4 bases, J lost 7 bases, and 2 bases stayed unmatched. The CDR3 bases are TGTGCCAGCAGTTTACAGGGGGGTGAAGCTTTCTTT. Amino acid sequence: CASSLQGGEAFF.

The rearrangement uses TRBV3-1 (or the pseudogene TRBV3-2) and TRBJ1-5; D perhaps matches TRBD1 (6 bases). Germline values: CDR1 LGHDT, CDR2 YNNKEL (reference sequence). The V end was cut by 3 bases, the J end by 7 bases, with 13 bases between. This CDR3 contains 14 residues. CDR3 residues: CASSQGQLAQPQHF. As DNA, the CDR3 is TGTGCCAGCAGCCAGGGACAATTAGCCCAGCCCCAGCATTTT.

This clone has a single count. The chain carries TRBV7-3 and TRBJ2-3; 10 bases agree with TRBD2. J was trimmed by 4 bases and V by 8 bases; bases with no gene match: 6. CDR3 size: 14 residues. Germline V gene lookup returns CDR1 SGHTA and CDR2 FQGTGA. The CDR3 bases are TGTGCCAGCTCCGGCAGCGGGGGGGCAGATACGCAGTATTTT. It yields the protein CASSGSGGADTQYF.

This clone is a singleton in its sample. This chain joins TRBV5-1 and TRBJ2-2, with D maybe TRBD1 (6 bases). This CDR3 contains 13 residues. Trimming stripped 4 bases from V and 7 bases from J, with 11 bases between. Germline lookup yields CDR1 SGHRS and CDR2 YFSETQ. The CDR3 nucleotides read TGCGCCAGCAGCGTACAGGGTGGCGGGGAGCTGTTTTTT. Its translation: CASSVQGGGELFF. Looking up the rest from reference TRBV5-1 and TRBJ2-2 gives the full variable domain: KAGVTQTPRYLIKTRGQQVTLSCSPISGHRSVSWYQQTPGQGLQFLFEYFSETQRNKGNFPGRFSGRQFSNSRSEMNVSTLELGDSALYLCASSVQGGGELFFGEGSRLTVL.

This clone was counted once. The chain combines TRBV6-5 with TRBJ1-3; the D gene is possibly TRBD1 (5 bases). V lost 8 bases and J lost 0, with 14 bases in between. This CDR3 contains 15 residues. Germline CDR1 and CDR2: MNHEY and SVGAGI. CDR3 amino acids: CASELQGASGNTIYF. The DNA for the CDR3 is TGTGCCAGCGAACTCCAGGGTGCCTCTGGAAACACCATATATTTT.

The V and J genes are TRBV18 and TRBJ1-5, with D maybe TRBD1 (5 bases). Trimming removed 6 bases at V and 5 bases at J, with 11 bases between. The CDR3 contains 13 residues. In germline, CDR1 is KGHSH, CDR2 LQKENI. In DNA form, the CDR3 reads TGTGCCAGCTCGTCGGGGGGGGATCAGCCCCAGCATTTT. It specifies CASSSGGDQPQHF.

The J gene is TRBJ2-7, the V gene TRBV3-1 (or the pseudogene TRBV3-2); 8 nucleotides line up with TRBD1. V gave up 4 bases and J gave up 0 bases; unmatched junction bases: 5. CDR1 and CDR2 from the germline V gene are LGHDT and YNNKEL (reference sequence). This CDR3 has 15 amino acids. CDR3 region: CASSLRQGSSYEQYF. CDR3 DNA sequence: TGTGCCAGCAGCCTTAGACAGGGGAGCTCCTACGAGCAGTACTTC.

The chain couples TRBV5-1 to TRBJ2-5, with D perhaps matching TRBD1 (6 bases). The CDR3 runs to 15 residues. The germline V gene encodes CDR1 SGHRS and CDR2 YFSETQ. V was clipped by 0 bases and J by 1 base, with 10 bases between them. For the CDR3, the DNA is TGCGCCAGCAGCTTGGGTGTAGGGGGCCAAGAGACCCAGTACTTC. This codes for CASSLGVGGQETQYF.

The V and J genes are TRBV15 and TRBJ2-3; no definite D call. The CDR3 sequence is 15 residues long. The germline V and J ends were trimmed by 1 base and 0 bases, with 8 bases remaining between them. Germline CDR1 reads LNHNV; CDR2 reads YYDKDF (reference sequence). This CDR3 reads CATSRGSRSTDTQYF. The CDR3 coding sequence is TGTGCCACCAGCAGAGGGAGCAGAAGCACAGATACGCAGTATTTT.

The genes are TRBV7-2 and TRBJ2-1; no firm D call. Germline CDR1 reads SGHTA; CDR2 reads FQGNSA. V was trimmed by 1 base and J by 0 bases, leaving 10 bases between them. The CDR3 extends over 16 amino acids. The CDR3 bases are TGTGCCAGCAGCTTAGATGGCGGTAGCTCCTACAATGAGCAGTTCTTC. It specifies CASSLDGGSSYNEQFF.

V is TRBV25-1 and J is TRBJ2-5, with 7 bases identical to TRBD2. CDR1 and CDR2 (germline): MGHDK, SYGVNS. The J segment lost 9 bases and the V segment lost 6 bases, leaving 10 bases of the junction unmatched. CDR3 size: 13 residues. CDR3 in amino acids: CASRHTSDYAQYF. CDR3 nucleotides: TGTGCCAGCAGACATACTAGCGATTACGCCCAGTACTTC.

V usage is TRBV5-4 and J usage is TRBJ1-6; TRBD1 matches at 7 bases. CDR3 size: 15 residues. Germline CDR1 and CDR2: SGHNT and YYREEE (reference sequence). V shed 4 bases and J 4 bases; nucleotides not matched to a gene: 5. CDR3 sequence: CASSQGQPYNSPLHF. The CDR3 DNA sequence: TGTGCCAGCAGCCAGGGACAGCCTTATAATTCACCCCTCCACTTT.

V is TRBV18 and J is TRBJ2-7; tentatively, D is TRBD1 (6 bases). The CDR3 has 14 residues. V was clipped by 5 bases and J by 0 bases, with 11 bases between them. Looked up from germline, CDR1 is KGHSH and CDR2 is LQKENI. CDR3 in amino acids: CASSTGSSSYEQYF. The DNA of the CDR3 is TGTGCCAGCTCAACAGGGTCTAGCTCCTACGAGCAGTACTTC.

V and J are TRBV24-1 and TRBJ2-2; TRBD1 matches 10 bases. The length of the CDR3 is 16 residues. The trim removed 4 bases at V and 6 bases at J, leaving 7 bases unmatched. Germline CDR1 is KGHDR and CDR2 is SFDVKD. CDR3 amino acids: CATSDTDRGRAGELFF. The CDR3 nucleotides are TGTGCCACCAGTGACACTGACAGGGGGCGGGCCGGGGAGCTGTTTTTT.

This chain connects TRBV10-1 to TRBJ1-5, with 8 positions matching TRBD1. Germline-derived CDR1 and CDR2 are WNHNN and SYGVQD (reference sequence). V was pared by 6 bases and J by 2 bases, with 12 bases of the junction left unmatched. This CDR3 comprises 17 residues. The CDR3 region is CASRDDIQGVGNQPQHF. CDR3 in DNA: TGCGCCAGCAGAGACGATATACAGGGGGTGGGCAATCAGCCCCAGCATTTT.

This clone was recorded once. V gene TRBV6-5 combines with J gene TRBJ2-5; TRBD1 might be the D (5 bases). Germline CDR1 and CDR2: MNHEY and SVGAGI. V lost 7 bases to trimming and J lost 8 bases, with 11 bases between them. The CDR3 is 11 amino acids. Here the CDR3 reads CASKQESTQYF. CDR3 in DNA: TGTGCCAGCAAACAGGAATCTACCCAGTACTTC.

The chain combines TRBV6-6 with TRBJ2-7; TRBD1 agrees at 9 bases. V shed 6 bases, J shed 2 bases, and the junction held 2 bases outside the gene matches. The CDR3 has 13 residues. Germline CDR1 MNHNY, CDR2 SVGAGI (reference sequence). The CDR3 loop is CASSDRGAYEQYF. CDR3 in DNA: TGTGCCAGCAGCGACAGGGGGGCCTACGAGCAGTACTTC.

This chain's CDR3 is CASGLVQLAGGPKNEQFF. The CDR3, as DNA: TGTGCTAGTGGTTTGGTCCAACTAGCGGGGGGGCCGAAGAATGAGCAGTTCTTC. The chain joins TRBV12-5 to TRBJ2-1; 13 bases are a match to TRBD2. The CDR3 sequence is 18 residues long. V lost 0 bases, J lost 7 bases, and 9 bases stayed unmatched. Germline V lookup: CDR1 LGHNT, CDR2 FRNRAP.

The chain uses TRBV28 and TRBJ2-7; TRBD2 matches at 14 bases. The germline gives CDR1 MDHEN, CDR2 SYDVKM. Germline trimming cut 4 bases from V and 3 bases from J; bases unmatched to any gene: 5. This CDR3 is 16 amino acids long. CDR3 sequence reads: CASSSGLAGGFYEQYF. CDR3 bases: TGTGCCAGCAGTTCCGGACTAGCGGGGGGATTCTACGAGCAGTACTTC.

The chain employs TRBV28 and TRBJ1-2; 7 positions agree with TRBD1. The CDR3 extends over 11 amino acids. The germline V gene encodes CDR1 MDHEN and CDR2 SYDVKM. V lost 6 bases to trimming and J lost 10 bases; unmatched junction nucleotides: 5. The CDR3 nucleotides are TGTGCCAGCAGGCGGGACAGTGACTACACCTTC. It specifies CASRRDSDYTF.

The chain employs TRBV7-8 and TRBJ2-7; D gene uncertain. CDR3 length equals 14 residues. The germline V gene encodes CDR1 SGHVS and CDR2 FQNEAQ. The V gene lost 3 bases and the J gene lost 0 bases, with 9 bases spanning the gap. The CDR3: CASSLRHRSYEQYF. CDR3 DNA: TGTGCCAGCAGCTTGAGACATCGCTCCTACGAGCAGTACTTC.

This chain links TRBV19 with TRBJ1-3; unclear D gene. Deletions cut 4 bases from V and 0 bases from J, with 7 bases between. Germline V CDR1 and CDR2: LNHDA, SQIVND (reference sequence). This CDR3 comprises 14 residues. Here the CDR3 reads CASSNLNSGNTIYF. CDR3 nucleotides: TGTGCCAGTAGTAACTTAAACTCTGGAAACACCATATATTTT.

The DNA of the CDR3 is TGTGCCAGCAGCTTAGCTACCTGGGACAGGGGGAGATGGTCCGGAAACACCATATATTTT. Its translation is CASSLATWDRGRWSGNTIYF. V gene TRBV7-2 combines with J gene TRBJ1-3; TRBD1 matches at 11 bases. Germline values: CDR1 SGHTA, CDR2 FQGNSA. V shed 0 bases, J shed 4 bases, and the junction held 14 bases outside the gene matches. The CDR3 loop spans 20 amino acids.

As regards this clone: This sample also contains other DNA sequences that code for the same CDR3. This rearrangement joins TRBV20-1 to TRBJ1-5; unclear D gene. Per the germline V gene, CDR1 is DFQATT and CDR2 is SNEGSKA (reference sequence). Trimming removed 3 bases from V and 4 bases from J, with 7 bases in between. The CDR3 length is 12 residues. The chain's CDR3 is CSASSGNQPQHF. DNA for the CDR3: TGCAGTGCTAGTTCGGGAAATCAGCCCCAGCATTTT.

The V gene is TRBV5-4, the J gene TRBJ2-2; the match to TRBD2 covers 10 bases. The V segment lost 0 bases and the J segment 5 bases; nucleotides outside the gene matches: 10. CDR1 is SGHNT and CDR2 is YYREEE in the germline V gene (reference sequence). The CDR3 has 18 residues. In nucleotides, the CDR3 is TGTGCCAGCAGCTTGGAGCCCATAGCGGGGGGCTCGACCGGGGAGCTGTTTTTT. Its translation is CASSLEPIAGGSTGELFF.

This chain joins TRBV7-2 and TRBJ1-2; 9 bases agree with TRBD1. Germline CDR1 reads SGHTA; CDR2 reads FQGNSA. CDR3 size: 14 residues. Trimming took 4 bases from V and 9 from J; bases not matched to a gene: 9. The CDR3 loop is CASSSIQGAGRYTF. CDR3 DNA: TGTGCCAGCAGCTCCATACAGGGGGCTGGTCGCTACACCTTC.

The chain carries TRBV9 and TRBJ1-3; no firm D call. In germline, CDR1 is SGDLS, CDR2 YYNGEE. This CDR3 comprises 15 residues. Trimming cost V 0 bases and J 0 bases, with 7 bases left between them. The CDR3 is CASSVDEGSGNTIYF. DNA for the CDR3: TGTGCCAGCAGCGTAGATGAGGGCTCTGGAAACACCATATATTTT.

The chain combines TRBV2 with TRBJ1-5; D is possibly TRBD1 (6 bases). CDR1 SNHLY and CDR2 FYNNEI come from the germline V gene. Trimming left V 10 bases short and J 1 base short, with 26 bases between. This CDR3 contains 18 residues. Here the CDR3 reads CATQSATTGTTSNQPQHF. The CDR3 DNA reads as TGTGCCACCCAATCCGCGACTACCGGGACAACAAGCAATCAGCCCCAGCATTTT.